The present T cell receptor (beta chain) was sequenced within a study of blood T cell repertoires in COVID-19. The protocol was immunoSEQ multiplex PCR, while the TCRdb copy is restricted to in-frame clones and leaves out a portion. The sample has some 190,000 clones, about 81% seen once. This CDR3 contains 19 residues. Trimming at V came to 1 base and at J to 10 bases, leaving 21 bases not matched to a gene. From germline, CDR1 is MNHEY and CDR2 SMNVEV (reference sequence). This chain joins TRBV27 and TRBJ1-1, with 10 bases identical to TRBD1. This sequence was found in a woman aged 25 to 45 who had recovered from COVID-19. The sequenced sample was PBMCs or T cells enriched from blood (not recorded which). CDR3 sequence reads: CASSLYPFGTIGTGEVAFF. CDR3 in DNA: TGTGCCAGCAGTTTATACCCTTTTGGGACAATCGGGACAGGGGAGGTAGCTTTCTTT.